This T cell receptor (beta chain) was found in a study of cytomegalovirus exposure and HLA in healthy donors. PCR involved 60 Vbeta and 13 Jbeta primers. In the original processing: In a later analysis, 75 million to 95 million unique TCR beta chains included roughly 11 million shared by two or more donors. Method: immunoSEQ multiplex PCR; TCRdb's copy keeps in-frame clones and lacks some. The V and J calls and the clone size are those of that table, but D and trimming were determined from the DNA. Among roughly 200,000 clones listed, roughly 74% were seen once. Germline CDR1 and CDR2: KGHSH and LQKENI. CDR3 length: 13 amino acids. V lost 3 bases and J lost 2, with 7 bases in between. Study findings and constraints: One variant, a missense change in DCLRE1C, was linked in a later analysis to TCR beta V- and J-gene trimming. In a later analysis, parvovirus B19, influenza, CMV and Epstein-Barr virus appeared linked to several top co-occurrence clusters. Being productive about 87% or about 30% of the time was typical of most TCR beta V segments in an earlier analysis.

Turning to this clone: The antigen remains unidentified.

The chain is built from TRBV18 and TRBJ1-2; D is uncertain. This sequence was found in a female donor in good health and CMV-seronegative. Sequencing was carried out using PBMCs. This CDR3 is CASSPEQNYGYTF. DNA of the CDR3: TGTGCCAGCTCACCGGAGCAAAACTATGGCTACACCTTC.